The T cell receptor beta chain described here comes from a study of control samples from healthy donors and cancer patients. The data were produced by immunoSEQ multiplex PCR, yet TCRdb's version contains in-frame clones alone and is incomplete. The sample carries approximately 17,000 clones, about 88% recorded once. Germline-derived CDR1 and CDR2 are SNHLY and FYNNEI. Germline trimming cut 4 bases from V and 6 bases from J; bases unmatched to any gene: 8. The CDR3 has 15 amino acids. Sample: PBMCs. This sequence originates from a man in his sixties with head and neck cancer. The rearrangement links TRBV2 to TRBJ2-1; 8 bases map to TRBD2. The CDR3 nucleotides read TGTGCCAGCAGTGGTGTAAGCGGGGGATCCAATGAGCAGTTCTTC. This sequence encodes CASSGVSGGSNEQFF. The variable domain in full, completed from reference TRBV2 and TRBJ2-1, reads EPEVTQTPSHQVTQMGQEVILRCVPISNHLYFYWYRQILGQKVEFLVSFYNNEISEKSEIFDDQFSVERPDGSNFTLKIRSTKLEDSAMYFCASSGVSGGSNEQFFGPGTRLTVL.